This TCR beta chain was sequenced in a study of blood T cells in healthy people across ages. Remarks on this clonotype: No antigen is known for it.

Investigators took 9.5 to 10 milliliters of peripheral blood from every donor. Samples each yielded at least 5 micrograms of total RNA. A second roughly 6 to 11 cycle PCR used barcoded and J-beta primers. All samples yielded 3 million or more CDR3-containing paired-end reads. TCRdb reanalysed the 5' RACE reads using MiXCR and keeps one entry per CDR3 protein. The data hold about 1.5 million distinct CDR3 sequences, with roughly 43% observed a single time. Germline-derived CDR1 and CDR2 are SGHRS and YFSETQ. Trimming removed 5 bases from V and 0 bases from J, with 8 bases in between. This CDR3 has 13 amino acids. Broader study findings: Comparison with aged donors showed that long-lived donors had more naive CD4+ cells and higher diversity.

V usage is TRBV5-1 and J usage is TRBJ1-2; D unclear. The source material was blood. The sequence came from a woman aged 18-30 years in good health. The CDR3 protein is CASREVPNYGYTF. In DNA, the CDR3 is TGCGCCAGCAGAGAGGTCCCTAACTATGGCTACACCTTC.